Following are 23 T cell receptor beta chains from one sample sequenced in a study of cytomegalovirus exposure and HLA in healthy donors. The PCR made use of 60 Vbeta and 13 Jbeta primers. Assay: immunoSEQ multiplex PCR; the TCRdb copy retains only in-frame clones and omits some. The table counts 100,000 to 150,000 clones; roughly 1.6% lies in the top ten. What was sequenced was PBMCs. Source of these receptors: a woman aged 40 to 50 in good health and CMV-seronegative.

The CDR3 DNA follows: TGCGCCAGCAGCAGGTCAGACAGCCCTATTGAAGCTTTCTTT. Protein: CASSRSDSPIEAFF. V usage is TRBV5-1 and J usage is TRBJ1-1; weak D call: TRBD1 (5 bases). The germline V and J ends were trimmed by 4 bases and 7 bases, with 17 bases remaining between them. Germline V lookup: CDR1 SGHRS, CDR2 YFSETQ. The CDR3 spans 14 residues.

V gene TRBV18 combines with J gene TRBJ2-1; TRBD1 matches 7 bases. The V gene's germline CDR1 is KGHSH and CDR2 LQKENI. Germline trimming cut 3 bases from V and 5 bases from J; bases unmatched to any gene: 1. The CDR3 is 13 residues long. DNA of the CDR3: TGTGCCAGCTCACCGGGGACAGACAATGAGCAGTTCTTC. The encoded protein is CASSPGTDNEQFF.

This chain links TRBV11-2 with TRBJ1-1; the D is unclear. The germline V gene has CDR1 SGHAT and CDR2 FQNNGV. Trimming took off 5 bases at V and 2 bases at J, with 12 bases between the two ends. CDR3 length: 14 residues. For the CDR3, the DNA is TGTGCCAGCAGCCTGGCGGGTTTTAACACTGAAGCTTTCTTT. Amino acid sequence: CASSLAGFNTEAFF.

The gene calls are TRBV9 and TRBJ1-1; no firm D call. The germline gives CDR1 SGDLS, CDR2 YYNGEE. The CDR3 has 17 amino acids. Trimming shortened V by 3 bases and J by 2 bases, and 20 bases separated the two germline ends. In DNA form, the CDR3 reads TGTGCCAGCAGCGGCCCTCAATTTGGCACCTTCAACACTGAAGCTTTCTTT. Translation: CASSGPQFGTFNTEAFF.

J is TRBJ2-3 and V is TRBV7-2; 10 bases are shared with TRBD2. The germline gives CDR1 SGHTA, CDR2 FQGNSA. V was pared by 2 bases and J by 2 bases, with 4 bases of the junction left unmatched. The CDR3 totals 16 residues. The CDR3 sequence is CASSLLAGALTDTQYF. The CDR3 bases are TGTGCCAGCAGCTTACTAGCGGGGGCCCTCACAGATACGCAGTATTTT.

The J gene is TRBJ1-1, the V gene TRBV7-2; 9 bases map to TRBD1. Germline CDR1 SGHTA, CDR2 FQGNSA. The CDR3 covers 15 residues. J lost 4 bases, V lost 1 base, and 4 bases had no gene match. CDR3 in amino acids: CASSLGGQGSTEAFF. CDR3 bases: TGTGCCAGCAGCTTAGGGGGACAGGGAAGCACTGAAGCTTTCTTT.

The rearrangement joins TRBV5-6 to TRBJ2-5; maybe TRBD2 (6 bases). The J call may be wrong; the DNA end is better matched by TRBJ2-7. Germline V gene sequence: CDR1 SGHDT, CDR2 YYEEEE. The CDR3 has 15 residues. CDR3 amino acids: CASSSPGVGRYEQYF. Written as DNA, the CDR3 is TGTGCCAGCAGCTCCCCCGGGGTAGGGAGGTACGAGCAGTACTTC.

V is TRBV9 and J is TRBJ2-7; no reliable D call. V lost 0 bases, J lost 4 bases, and 11 bases lay in between. The CDR3 is made up of 14 amino acids. Germline V gene sequence: CDR1 SGDLS, CDR2 YYNGEE. The CDR3 nucleotides read TGTGCCAGCAGCGTAGAGGTTGGGCCTTACGAGCAGTACTTC. This sequence encodes CASSVEVGPYEQYF.

V usage is TRBV7-9 and J usage is TRBJ1-1; D unresolved. Germline-derived CDR1 and CDR2 are SEHNR and FQNEAQ (reference sequence). The CDR3 is made up of 14 amino acids. The germline V and J ends were trimmed by 5 bases and 0 bases, with 10 bases remaining between them. The CDR3 reads CASSPQALNTEAFF. CDR3 bases: TGTGCCAGCAGCCCCCAAGCGTTGAACACTGAAGCTTTCTTT.

This sequence joins TRBV19 and TRBJ2-1; 8 positions agree with TRBD2. CDR1 is LNHDA, CDR2 SQIVND, per germline (reference sequence). This CDR3 is 17 amino acids long. V lost 3 bases to trimming and J lost 0 bases; unmatched junction nucleotides: 7. The CDR3 sequence: CASSINAGGGSYNEQFF. The CDR3, as DNA: TGTGCCAGTAGTATCAATGCCGGGGGGGGCTCCTACAATGAGCAGTTCTTC.

The chain links TRBV5-4 to TRBJ1-1; possibly TRBD1 for D (6 bases). The CDR3 runs to 15 residues. CDR1 and CDR2 (germline): SGHNT, YYREEE (reference sequence). V gave up 4 bases and J gave up 0 bases, with 13 bases separating them. As DNA, the CDR3 is TGTGCCAGCAGCGGCCGACAGGCTTTGAACACTGAAGCTTTCTTT. Translating gives CASSGRQALNTEAFF.

The rearrangement joins TRBV5-6 to TRBJ1-6; D unclear. Germline values: CDR1 SGHDT, CDR2 YYEEEE. The CDR3 loop spans 14 amino acids. V was cut by 5 bases and J by 6 bases, with 12 bases left in between. CDR3 region: CASRPGSSNSPLHF. The DNA of the CDR3 is TGTGCCAGCAGGCCCGGGTCGAGTAATTCACCCCTCCACTTT.

This chain uses TRBV28 with TRBJ1-1; 9 bases fit TRBD1. The CDR3 contains 15 residues. V trimming: 6 bases; J trimming: 4 bases; junction bases outside the gene matches: 9. Germline V CDR1 and CDR2: MDHEN, SYDVKM. The CDR3 coding sequence is TGTGCCAGCAGCACTCCGGGACAGGGTGGCACTGAAGCTTTCTTT. As protein: CASSTPGQGGTEAFF.

V is TRBV6-5 and J is TRBJ2-3; 7 nucleotides agree with TRBD2. The germline V gene has CDR1 MNHEY and CDR2 SVGAGI. The CDR3 loop spans 13 amino acids. The V gene end was trimmed by 4 bases and the J gene end by 6 bases; junction bases not matched to a gene: 4. The CDR3 is CASSSQGGDTQYF. The CDR3 DNA reads as TGTGCCAGCAGTTCCCAGGGAGGGGATACGCAGTATTTT.

This chain connects TRBV28 to TRBJ2-7; D may be TRBD1 (6 bases). This CDR3 has 12 residues. The germline V and J ends were trimmed by 6 bases and 4 bases, with 10 bases remaining between them. CDR1 and CDR2 (germline): MDHEN, SYDVKM. CDR3 coding DNA: TGTGCCAGCAGCGTCACAGGGTACGAGCAGTACTTC. Translating gives CASSVTGYEQYF.

V is TRBV6-5 and J is TRBJ2-7, with a weak D call TRBD2 (5 bases). Germline CDR1 and CDR2: MNHEY and SVGAGI. V lost 0 bases and J 0 bases, leaving 12 bases between the germline ends. This CDR3 spans 16 amino acids. This CDR3 is CASSYSWSGSSYEQYF. The CDR3 DNA sequence: TGTGCCAGCAGTTACTCTTGGAGCGGTAGCTCCTACGAGCAGTACTTC.

The genes are TRBV12-5 and TRBJ1-2, with 7 nucleotides matching TRBD1. V dropped 6 bases and J dropped 5; count of bases not matched to a gene: 9. This CDR3 has 14 amino acids. Germline loops: CDR1 LGHNT, CDR2 FRNRAP. The CDR3, as DNA: TGTGCTAGTGGGCGACCGGGACAGACTTATGGCTACACCTTC. This gives the protein CASGRPGQTYGYTF.

V gene TRBV7-8 combines with J gene TRBJ2-1; 9 nucleotides agree with TRBD2. Germline V gene data show CDR1 as SGHVS and CDR2 as FQNEAQ. The J segment lost 7 bases and the V segment lost 5 bases, leaving 9 bases of the junction unmatched. The CDR3 totals 15 residues. The CDR3 DNA is TGTGCCAGCAGCCGCGGCGGGAGCGGGGGGAATGAGCAGTTCTTC. It translates to CASSRGGSGGNEQFF. Supplemented by reference TRBV7-8 and TRBJ2-1, the full variable domain reads GAGVSQSPRYKVAKRGQDVALRCDPISGHVSLFWYQQALGQGPEFLTYFQNEAQLDKSGLPSDRFFAERPEGSVSTLKIQRTQQEDSAVYLCASSRGGSGGNEQFFGPGTRLTVL.

The V gene is TRBV5-1, the J gene TRBJ1-5; 10 bases agree with TRBD1. V lost 0 bases to trimming and J lost 4 bases; unmatched junction nucleotides: 1. Germline V gene lookup returns CDR1 SGHRS and CDR2 YFSETQ. CDR3 length: 15 amino acids. The CDR3 bases are TGCGCCAGCAGCTTGGGGGGACAGGGGAATCAGCCCCAGCATTTT. It codes for CASSLGGQGNQPQHF.

V gene TRBV11-2 combines with J gene TRBJ1-2; D remains ambiguous. The CDR3 sequence is 14 residues long. The ends were cut back, 3 bases at V and 6 bases at J, with 14 bases in the middle. In germline, CDR1 is SGHAT, CDR2 FQNNGV. The CDR3 bases are TGTGCCAGCAGCTTTCTGGCCTCGGCGGATGGCTACACCTTC. Translated, it gives CASSFLASADGYTF.

V and J are TRBV19 and TRBJ1-4; the match to TRBD1 covers 7 bases. The germline CDR1 and CDR2 sequences are LNHDA and SQIVND (reference sequence). J gave up 8 bases and V 5 bases, and 8 bases lay outside the gene matches. CDR3 size: 14 residues. This chain's CDR3 is CASSSGTVREKLFF. The CDR3 DNA reads TGTGCCAGTAGTTCGGGGACAGTGCGGGAAAAACTGTTTTTT.

The chain combines TRBV11-2 with TRBJ2-4; 12 nucleotides agree with TRBD1. Germline values: CDR1 SGHAT, CDR2 FQNNGV. The length of the CDR3 is 14 residues. The V and J ends lost 5 bases and 9 bases, in that order; junction bases with no gene match: 5. Here the CDR3 DNA reads TGTGCCAGCAGCCCAGGGACAGGGGGCACCATTCAGTACTTC. Its translation: CASSPGTGGTIQYF.

The chain is built from TRBV6-5 and TRBJ2-7; 7 positions agree with TRBD2. V trimming: 5 bases; J trimming: 0 bases; junction bases outside the gene matches: 7. The CDR3 spans 15 residues. Germline V gene sequence: CDR1 MNHEY, CDR2 SVGAGI. CDR3 residues: CASSPGGLSSYEQYV. In DNA, the CDR3 is TGTGCCAGCAGTCCCGGGGGACTAAGCTCCTACGAGCAGTACGTC.